This is a list of T cell receptor beta chains from one sample in a study of T cells in Graves' hyperthyroidism and ophthalmopathy. From the multiplex PCR reads, TCRdb called clonotypes with MiXCR, one entry per CDR3 protein. Seen here are 500,000 to 700,000 distinct CDR3 sequences, over 15% observed once, and the top ten hold 15% to 20%. The sample comprised blood. These receptor sequences come from a young woman with Graves' hyperthyroidism. CDR3s include the opening cysteine and the closing phenylalanine or tryptophan. D genes are given only for firm matches. Clone size is given for some rows only: seen once, a few or many times, or a class if the clone is expanded.

v_gene	d_gene	abundance	j_gene	CDR3nt	CDR3aa
TRBV6-1	TRBD1	many	TRBJ1-4	TGTGCCAGCAGTCCCTATGGACAGGATAATGAAAAACTGTTTTTT	CASSPYGQDNEKLFF
TRBV20-1	TRBD2	many	TRBJ2-7	TGCAGTGCCCCTGGACTAGCGGGAGGAAATTCCTACGAGCAGTACTTC	CSAPGLAGGNSYEQYF
TRBV12-3/TRBV12-4	NA	NA	TRBJ1-1	TGTGCCAGCACGGGTTTGGGACCCCAGGAGGCTTTCTTT	CASTGLGPQEAFF
TRBV7-2	TRBD1	many	TRBJ1-2	TGTGCCAGCAGTTTAGGGACAGGCAACTATGGCTACACCTTC	CASSLGTGNYGYTF
TRBV11-2	TRBD1	NA	TRBJ2-3	TGTGCCAGCAGCTTCCTGACAGGGGGGTCAGATACGCAGTATTTT	CASSFLTGGSDTQYF
TRBV28	TRBD2	many	TRBJ2-1	TGTGCCAGCAGAACTAGCGGGATCTCCTACAATGAGCAGTTCTTC	CASRTSGISYNEQFF
TRBV5-1	TRBD2	NA	TRBJ2-7	TGCGCCAGCAGCTTGCGTGGGGGACCGGGACTAGCGGGAGGAGTTTCCTACGAGCAGTACTTC	CASSLRGGPGLAGGVSYEQYF
TRBV5-1	NA	NA	TRBJ1-1	TGCGCCAGCAGCTTTTTTACTCTGAGACACGATGAAGCTTTCTTT	CASSFFTLRHDEAFF
TRBV6-1	NA	few	TRBJ2-3	TGTGCCAGCGAGAGAAGCACAGATACGCAGTATTTT	CASERSTDTQYF
TRBV20-1	TRBD1	many	TRBJ2-1	TGCAGTGCTAGAGATGAGGGGGCCTACTACAATGAGCAGTTCTTC	CSARDEGAYYNEQFF
TRBV6-1	NA	many	TRBJ2-7	TGTGCCAGCAGTGGGTCCGGCCCCGCAGCCTACGAGCAGTACTTC	CASSGSGPAAYEQYF
TRBV27	NA	NA	TRBJ2-5	TGTGCCAGCAGCATGGGCAGGCGCCAAGAGACCCAGTACTTC	CASSMGRRQETQYF
TRBV7-2	NA	NA	TRBJ1-2	TGTGCCAGCACCTCTCAACGGCGGGGCTACACCTTC	CASTSQRRGYTF
TRBV2	TRBD1	NA	TRBJ2-7	TGTGCCAGCACCCCGGACAGGGAGTGGGAGCAGTACTTC	CASTPDREWEQYF
TRBV27	NA	NA	TRBJ2-1	TGTGCCAGCAGTTTGGTGCGGGCCCAAATCTACAATGAGCAGTTCTTC	CASSLVRAQIYNEQFF
TRBV6-1	NA	few	TRBJ2-2	TGTGCCATCCGGGTATTGGGCACCGGGGAGCTGTTTTTT	CAIRVLGTGELFF
TRBV7-2	NA	NA	TRBJ1-2	TGTGCCAGCAGACCCCAGACAGGCGAGGGGGGCTACACCTTC	CASRPQTGEGGYTF
TRBV7-3	NA	many	TRBJ2-1	TGTGCCAGCAGCTTAACCTCTGAGGTTCATGAGCAGTTCTTC	CASSLTSEVHEQFF
TRBV6-6	NA	many	TRBJ1-4	TGTGCCAGCAGCTCCTCGTCCGGCCGCACAACTAATGAAAAACTGTTTTTT	CASSSSSGRTTNEKLFF
TRBV4-3	NA	NA	TRBJ1-1	TGCGCCAGCAGCTCCACCCCGAGAGCTGAAGCTTTCTTT	CASSSTPRAEAFF
TRBV27	TRBD1	many	TRBJ1-5	TGTGCCAGCAGTTCCCGGACAGGGGCTGACCCCAATCAGCCCCAGCATTTT	CASSSRTGADPNQPQHF
TRBV11-2	TRBD2	many	TRBJ2-1	TGTGCCAGCAGCTTCGCCTCGGGACTAGCGACTTCCTACAATGAGCAGTTCTTC	CASSFASGLATSYNEQFF
TRBV7-9	NA	NA	TRBJ2-2	TGTGCCAGCAGCTTCCCCGGGCCCCTGGGGGAGCTGTTTTTT	CASSFPGPLGELFF
TRBV7-9	TRBD2	few	TRBJ2-1	TGTGCCAGCAGCTTCGAGGGACTAGCGGGAGATGAGCAGTTCTTC	CASSFEGLAGDEQFF
TRBV12-3/TRBV12-4	NA	many	TRBJ1-3	TGTGCCAGCAGCTATGCGGGGCTTGGAAACACCATATATTTT	CASSYAGLGNTIYF
TRBV20-1	TRBD1	NA	TRBJ1-3	TGCAGTGCTAGCGGAGTTAGGAGGGGGCCTGGAAACACCATATATTTT	CSASGVRRGPGNTIYF
TRBV20-1	NA	NA	TRBJ2-7	TGCAGTGCCCCCTCGGGACACCTATCCTACGAGCAGTACTTC	CSAPSGHLSYEQYF
TRBV6-2/TRBV6-3	NA	few	TRBJ2-5	TGTGCCAGCAGTTACGATTCGGGGACCCAGTACTTC	CASSYDSGTQYF
TRBV28	NA	few	TRBJ1-5	TGTGCCAGCAGCCCCCTGATGGGGGAGCGTCAGCCCCAGCATTTT	CASSPLMGERQPQHF
TRBV18	NA	NA	TRBJ2-7	TGTGCCAGCTCACCAGCCAGGGGCGGGTACGAGCAGTACTTC	CASSPARGGYEQYF
TRBV6-2/TRBV6-3	NA	many	TRBJ2-5	TGTGCCAGCAGTTACAGGTCGGACGCACTCGAAGAGACCCAGTACTTC	CASSYRSDALEETQYF
TRBV5-6	NA	once	TRBJ1-4	TGTGCCAGCAGCCTGAGTGGTCAGAGGAATGAAAAACTGTTTTTT	CASSLSGQRNEKLFF
TRBV5-6	TRBD1	few	TRBJ1-5	TGTGCCAGCAGCATCCGGGACAGGGGCCATCAGCCCCAGCATTTT	CASSIRDRGHQPQHF
TRBV2	TRBD1	many	TRBJ2-1	TGTGCCAGCAGAGAACCGGGACAGGGGGCTAAGCAGTTCTTC	CASREPGQGAKQFF
TRBV12-3/TRBV12-4	NA	many	TRBJ2-7	TGTGCCAGCAGTTTAGTTCTCGGGCTCTCCAACGAGCAGTACTTC	CASSLVLGLSNEQYF
TRBV19	TRBD2	NA	TRBJ2-2	TGTGCCAGTAGTATAGAGGGACTAGCGGGGATAACCGGGGAGCTGTTTTTT	CASSIEGLAGITGELFF
TRBV10-2	NA	many	TRBJ1-1	TGCGCCAGCAGTGAGTCGGGAGGGTACGGGAACACTGAAGCTTTCTTT	CASSESGGYGNTEAFF
TRBV5-1	TRBD2	NA	TRBJ2-2	TGCGCCAGCAGCTTGGCCCCCCGGCGGGAGCGGTACACCGGGGAGCTGTTTTTT	CASSLAPRRERYTGELFF
TRBV7-9	NA	NA	TRBJ2-3	TGTGCCAGCAGCTTAGACGAGAGTACGCAGTATTTT	CASSLDESTQYF
TRBV6-2/TRBV6-3	NA	few	TRBJ1-1	TGTGCCAGCAGCAACGACAGGCCGAACACTGAAGCTTTCTTT	CASSNDRPNTEAFF
TRBV12-3/TRBV12-4	TRBD2	few	TRBJ2-1	TGTGCCAGCAGTTTACATCAGGGGGTAGGACTAGCGGGCAACAATGAGCAGTTCTTC	CASSLHQGVGLAGNNEQFF
TRBV4-2	TRBD1	many	TRBJ2-1	TGTGCCAGCAGCCAAGATGCAGGGGGCGGATACAATGAGCAGTTCTTC	CASSQDAGGGYNEQFF
TRBV20-1	NA	many	TRBJ1-5	TGCAGTGCTAGTTATCCGGGACCTAATCAGCCCCAGCATTTT	CSASYPGPNQPQHF
TRBV28	TRBD1	many	TRBJ2-3	TGTGCCAGCAGTACCAAGGGATGGGACAGAGACACAGATACGCAGTATTTT	CASSTKGWDRDTDTQYF
TRBV6-2/TRBV6-3	TRBD2	NA	TRBJ2-7	TGTGCCAGCAGTTTAACGGGACTAAAATATGGCATGCAGTACTTC	CASSLTGLKYGMQYF
TRBV11-3	NA	NA	TRBJ1-6	TGTGCCAGCAGCTTATTTTCAGGGGATAATTCACCCCTCCACTTT	CASSLFSGDNSPLHF
TRBV12-3/TRBV12-4	TRBD2	NA	TRBJ2-7	TGTGCCAGCGCGGGGGAAAGCTCCTACGAGCAGTACTTC	CASAGESSYEQYF
TRBV11-2	TRBD2	many	TRBJ2-3	TGTGCCAGCAGCGACCCACGTGTGCGGGGGGGCACAGATACGCAGTATTTT	CASSDPRVRGGTDTQYF
TRBV5-1	NA	few	TRBJ2-7	TGCGCCAGCAGCGCGACGACATTCGGCGAGCAGTACTTC	CASSATTFGEQYF